This TCR beta chain originates from a study of T cell changes during pregnancy in multiple sclerosis. The repertoire was sequenced with immunoSEQ multiplex PCR; TCRdb's copy has only in-frame clones and lacks some. The table has 85,000 to 130,000 clones, more than 90% seen once. This CDR3 is 13 amino acids long. Trimming pared 5 bases from V and 5 bases from J, leaving 13 bases between. Germline lookup yields CDR1 SGHRS and CDR2 YFSETQ. The sequence was obtained from a female donor with multiple sclerosis, enrolled in a pregnancy study. The sample was peripheral blood, taken in the second trimester of pregnancy. This sequence joins TRBV5-1 and TRBJ1-1; weak D call: TRBD1 (5 bases). CDR3 region: CASSPGGGTEAFF. In nucleotides, the CDR3 is TGCGCCAGCAGTCCCGGGGGAGGGACTGAAGCTTTCTTT.